These T cell receptor beta chains were read from a single sample in a study of response to subunit inactivated influenza vaccine. TCRdb passed the RT-PCR reads through MiXCR, listing each CDR3 protein once. Of about 700,000 distinct CDR3 sequences in the sample, 12% to 15% were seen once. Sequenced here: PBMCs from blood, sampled roughly 15 days before vaccination. Receptors were obtained from a man aged 45-65 years who received an inactivated influenza vaccine. CDR3s include the opening cysteine and the closing phenylalanine or tryptophan. The D gene is left open where the match is weak. Some rows mark clone size as missing; the rest say once, few, many or name a class of expanded clone.

d_call	j_call	clone_size	v_call	cdr3_nt	cdr3_aa
TRBD1	TRBJ2-6	NA	TRBV12-3/TRBV12-4	TGTGCCAGCAGCCGGGACAGGAACTCTGGGGCCAACGTCCTGACTTTC	CASSRDRNSGANVLTF
NA	TRBJ2-1	many	TRBV7-6	TGTGCCAGCAGCCTAGAGACCCCCGGGGGCTACAATGAGCAGTTCTTC	CASSLETPGGYNEQFF
NA	TRBJ2-5	few	TRBV7-2	TGTGCCAGCAGCTATGGGGCCGTCGAGACCCAGTACTTC	CASSYGAVETQYF
TRBD1	TRBJ2-7	NA	TRBV5-1	TGCGCCAGCAGCAATGACAGGGAGCAGCAGTACTTC	CASSNDREQQYF
NA	TRBJ2-7	few	TRBV4-3	TGCGCCAGCAGCCAAGCAGTATACGGGGATACCTACGAGCAGTACTTC	CASSQAVYGDTYEQYF
TRBD1	TRBJ2-7	few	TRBV6-2/TRBV6-3	TGTGCCAGCAGTTACTCCACCGGGACAGGGAGGTACGAGCAGTACTTC	CASSYSTGTGRYEQYF
NA	TRBJ2-1	many	TRBV5-5	TGTGCCAGCAGCTTGGGCCCACAGGGAGGTAGCGGTGAGCAGTTCTTC	CASSLGPQGGSGEQFF
NA	TRBJ2-3	few	TRBV12-3/TRBV12-4	TGTGCCAGCAAGGATACGCAGTATTTT	CASKDTQYF
NA	TRBJ2-3	few	TRBV9	TGTGCCAGCAGCGTAGAGATGACAGATACGCAGTATTTT	CASSVEMTDTQYF
TRBD2	TRBJ2-3	NA	TRBV20-1	TGCAGTGCCGCCGGGACTAGCGGGACAGATACGCAGTATTTT	CSAAGTSGTDTQYF
NA	TRBJ1-1	NA	TRBV7-6	TGTGCCAGCAGCTTAGGCCCCCTCGGCACTGAAGCTTTCTTT	CASSLGPLGTEAFF
NA	TRBJ1-5	many	TRBV28	TGTGCCAGCAGTTTCGGGGTAGGGGATCAGCCCCAGCATTTT	CASSFGVGDQPQHF
NA	TRBJ2-3	NA	TRBV20-1	TGCAGTGCTCCTGCATCCTATACGCAGTATTTT	CSAPASYTQYF
NA	TRBJ2-5	NA	TRBV3-1	TGTGCCAGTCTCCGGGATTTATTCTTAGAAGAGACCCAGTACTTC	CASLRDLFLEETQYF
TRBD1	TRBJ2-5	NA	TRBV7-9	TGTGCCAGCAGCCCAAGAAGGACAGGGCGCCACCAAGAGACCCAGTACTTC	CASSPRRTGRHQETQYF
NA	TRBJ2-7	NA	TRBV10-3	TGTGCCATCAGTGATTCGACAGGAGAAAAATCCTACGAGCAGTACTTC	CAISDSTGEKSYEQYF
TRBD1	TRBJ1-5	NA	TRBV20-1	TGCAGTGCGAAGACAGGGAACGGACAGCCCCAGCATTTT	CSAKTGNGQPQHF
NA	TRBJ2-7	few	TRBV3-1	TGTGCCAGCAGCCCAACAGGGGGGGATTTCTACGAGCAGTACTTC	CASSPTGGDFYEQYF
NA	TRBJ2-1	NA	TRBV4-1	TGCGCCAGCAGCACCCTGGCGGGGATCATATATGAGCAGTTCTTC	CASSTLAGIIYEQFF
NA	TRBJ2-7	few	TRBV7-2	TGTGCCAGCAAGCTTGGGTCTAGCCCCTCCTACGAGCAGTACTTC	CASKLGSSPSYEQYF
NA	TRBJ1-3	few	TRBV2	TGTGCCAGCAGTGGGACGCGTTCGGGAAACACCATATATTTT	CASSGTRSGNTIYF
TRBD2	TRBJ2-1	NA	TRBV20-1	TGCAGTGCTAGAGATCAGCGGACTAGCCGATATGAGCAGTTCTTC	CSARDQRTSRYEQFF
NA	TRBJ2-5	many	TRBV4-3	TGCGCCAGCAGCCAAGGGCCCAGGGGAAGAGAGACCCAGTACTTC	CASSQGPRGRETQYF
NA	TRBJ2-3	few	TRBV29-1	TGCAGCGTAGATAAGGACGGGGTTGGAGATACGCAGTATTTT	CSVDKDGVGDTQYF